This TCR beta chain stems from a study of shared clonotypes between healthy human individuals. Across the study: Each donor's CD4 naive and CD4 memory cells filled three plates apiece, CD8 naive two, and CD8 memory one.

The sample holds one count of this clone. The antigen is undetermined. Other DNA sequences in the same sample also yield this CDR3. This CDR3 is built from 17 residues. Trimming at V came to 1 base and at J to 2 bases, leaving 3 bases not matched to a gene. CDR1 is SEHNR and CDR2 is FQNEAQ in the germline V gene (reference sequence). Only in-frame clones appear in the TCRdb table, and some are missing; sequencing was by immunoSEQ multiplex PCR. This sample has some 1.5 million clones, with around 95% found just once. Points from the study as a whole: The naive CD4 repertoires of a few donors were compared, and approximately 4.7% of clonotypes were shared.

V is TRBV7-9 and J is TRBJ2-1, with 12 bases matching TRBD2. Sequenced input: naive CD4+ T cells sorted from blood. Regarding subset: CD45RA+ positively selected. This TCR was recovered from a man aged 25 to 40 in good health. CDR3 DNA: TGTGCCAGCAGCTTAGGGGGACTAGCGGGTACCTACAATGAGCAGTTCTTC. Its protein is CASSLGGLAGTYNEQFF.